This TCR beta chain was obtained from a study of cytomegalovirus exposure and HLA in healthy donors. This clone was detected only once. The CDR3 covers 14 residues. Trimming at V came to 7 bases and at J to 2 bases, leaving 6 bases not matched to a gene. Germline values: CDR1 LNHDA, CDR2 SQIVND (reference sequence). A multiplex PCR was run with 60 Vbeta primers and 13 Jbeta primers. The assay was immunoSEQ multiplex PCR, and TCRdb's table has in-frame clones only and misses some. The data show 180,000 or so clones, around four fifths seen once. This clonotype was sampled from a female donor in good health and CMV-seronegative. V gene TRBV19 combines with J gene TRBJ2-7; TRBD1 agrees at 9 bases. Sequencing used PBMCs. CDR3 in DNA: TGTGCCAGTACCCCGGGACAGGGTACCTACGAGCAGTACTTC. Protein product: CASTPGQGTYEQYF.